This T cell receptor (beta chain) was identified in a study of blood T cells in healthy people across ages. This clonotype was seen only a few times. Primers used in a second PCR of roughly 7 to 11 cycles were a sample-barcoded 5' primer and a J-beta primer mix. TCRdb itself ran the 5' RACE reads through MiXCR, one entry per CDR3 protein. Counted here are around 940,000 distinct CDR3 sequences, roughly 51% occurring once; the ten biggest clones make up about 22%. Sequenced input: blood. The sequence derives from a woman aged 60-70 years in good health.

CDR3 DNA sequence: TGTGCCAGCAGCCAAGATTCGGGCTATTCAACGCAGTTCTTC. Translating it yields CASSQDSGYSTQFF. The V call is TRBV3-1, the J call TRBJ2-1; the D is unclear. With 0 bases removed from V and 12 bases from J, the gap between germline ends came to 15 bases. The germline V gene has CDR1 LGHDT and CDR2 YNNKEL (reference sequence). The CDR3 extends over 14 amino acids.